This TCR beta chain was sequenced in a study of T cell changes during pregnancy in multiple sclerosis. Looked up from germline, CDR1 is SGHNT and CDR2 is YYREEE (reference sequence). The J segment lost 7 bases and the V segment lost 4 bases, leaving 1 base of the junction unmatched. This CDR3 has 13 amino acids. Assay used: immunoSEQ multiplex PCR; TCRdb lists only in-frame clones, some missing. The sample consists of tens of thousands of clones, roughly 86% of them appearing once. Sequenced here: CD4+ T cells from peripheral blood mononuclear cells, sampled in the second trimester of pregnancy. This clonotype was sampled from a female donor in good health, enrolled as a control in a pregnancy study. This chain links TRBV5-4 with TRBJ1-6; 8 bases match TRBD1. The CDR3 DNA reads as TGTGCCAGCAGCCGGGACAGGAATTCACCCCTCCACTTT. It is translated as CASSRDRNSPLHF.